This passage covers 18 T cell receptor beta chains from one sample sequenced in a study of blood T cell repertoires in COVID-19. Generated by immunoSEQ multiplex PCR, the TCRdb table keeps only in-frame clones and is missing some. Among some 200,000 clones, approximately 80% were seen once, and the ten largest hold roughly 7%. The sample consisted of peripheral blood. The origin of the receptors is a woman aged 80 or older with COVID-19, enrolled during active disease.

V is TRBV4-1 and J is TRBJ1-4, with D perhaps TRBD1 (6 bases). Germline values: CDR1 MGHRA, CDR2 YSYEKL. The germline V and J ends were trimmed by 4 bases and 0 bases, with 9 bases remaining between them. This CDR3 has 15 amino acids. DNA of the CDR3: TGCGCCAGCAGCCGGAACAGGGCAACTAATGAAAAACTGTTTTTT. This encodes CASSRNRATNEKLFF.

The chain recombines TRBV6-5 with TRBJ2-7; no clear D. The CDR3 sequence is 14 residues long. In germline, CDR1 is MNHEY, CDR2 SVGAGI. The ends were cut back, 7 bases at V and 2 bases at J, with 15 bases in the middle. CDR3 amino acids: CASNKETAPYEQYF. CDR3 in DNA: TGTGCCAGCAATAAGGAGACGGCGCCCTACGAGCAGTACTTC.

The chain joins TRBV10-1 to TRBJ1-6; TRBD1 aligns across 9 bases. The CDR3 sequence is 17 residues long. Germline CDR1 and CDR2: WNHNN and SYGVQD (reference sequence). The V segment lost 8 bases and the J segment 8 bases; nucleotides outside the gene matches: 16. CDR3 sequence: CASPVDRGKWAYSPLHF. The CDR3 coding sequence is TGCGCCAGCCCAGTGGACAGGGGAAAATGGGCTTATTCACCCCTCCACTTT.

The CDR3 nucleotides are TGTGCCAGCAGCCTAGGGGGACAGGTCATCGGCTACACCTTC. Its translation: CASSLGGQVIGYTF. The chain recombines TRBV7-2 with TRBJ1-2; 8 bases are a match to TRBD1. Trimming at V came to 5 bases and at J to 8 bases, leaving 10 bases not matched to a gene. The CDR3 runs 14 residues. Germline assignment: CDR1 SGHTA and CDR2 FQGNSA.

The rearrangement joins TRBV11-2 to TRBJ1-1; possibly TRBD1 for D (5 bases). This CDR3 contains 13 residues. V lost 4 bases and J lost 4, with 10 bases in between. Germline loops: CDR1 SGHAT, CDR2 FQNNGV. CDR3 loop: CASSSDQGTEAFF. CDR3 nucleotides: TGTGCCAGCAGCTCCGACCAGGGCACTGAAGCTTTCTTT. The complete variable domain, with remaining parts taken from reference TRBV11-2 and TRBJ1-1, reads EAGVAQSPRYKIIEKRQSVAFWCNPISGHATLYWYQQILGQGPKLLIQFQNNGVVDDSQLPKDRFSAERLKGVDSTLKIQPAKLEDSAVYLCASSSDQGTEAFFGQGTRLTVV.

Comments on this clone: The same CDR3 also results from other DNA sequences found in this sample. The J gene is TRBJ1-1, the V gene TRBV29-1; D unresolved. Germline values: CDR1 SQVTM, CDR2 ANQGSEA. The CDR3 loop spans 10 amino acids. With 7 bases removed from V and 2 bases from J, the gap between germline ends came to 5 bases. CDR3 amino acids: CSAQNTEAFF. The CDR3 DNA reads TGCAGCGCCCAAAACACTGAAGCTTTCTTT.

This clone has a single count. The CDR3 coding sequence is TGTGCCAGCGGGTCCCTAACAGGGTCGGGAACTGAAGCTTTCTTT. Its protein is CASGSLTGSGTEAFF. The chain combines TRBV6-5 with TRBJ1-1, with D perhaps matching TRBD1 (6 bases). The CDR3 spans 15 residues. The germline V and J ends were trimmed by 8 bases and 5 bases, with 21 bases remaining between them. CDR1 is MNHEY and CDR2 is SVGAGI in the germline V gene.

The rearrangement uses TRBV5-1 and TRBJ2-5, with D maybe TRBD2 (6 bases). CDR3 length: 16 amino acids. V dropped 4 bases and J dropped 2 bases, with 18 bases sitting between them. CDR1 and CDR2 from the germline V gene are SGHRS and YFSETQ. CDR3 DNA sequence: TGCGCCAGCAGCGCTTCCCCGGGAGACAGACAAGAGACCCAGTACTTC. Its translation is CASSASPGDRQETQYF.

The chain recombines TRBV6-1 with TRBJ2-7, with 10 bases aligning to TRBD1. The CDR3 consists of 17 residues. The V gene's germline CDR1 is MNHNS and CDR2 SASEGT. Trimming took 4 bases from V and 4 from J; bases not matched to a gene: 13. The CDR3 bases are TGTGCCAGCAGTGTAGGGACAGGGGAGGCTATCCTATACGAGCAGTACTTC. Its protein product is CASSVGTGEAILYEQYF.

The chain is built from TRBV18 and TRBJ2-7; 8 bases are a match to TRBD1. CDR3 length: 15 residues. Trimming took 5 bases from V and 3 from J; bases not matched to a gene: 9. Germline CDR1 KGHSH, CDR2 LQKENI. The CDR3 loop is CASSKGGTGGYEQYF. In nucleotides, the CDR3 is TGTGCCAGCTCAAAAGGGGGTACAGGGGGCTACGAGCAGTACTTC.

The chain has TRBV19 and TRBJ1-4; no firm D call. V was clipped by 5 bases and J by 3 bases, with 16 bases between them. The CDR3 spans 16 residues. Germline assignment: CDR1 LNHDA and CDR2 SQIVND (reference sequence). DNA of the CDR3: TGTGCCAGTAGTGGCCTCGGAAGGAGCCCTAATGAAAAACTGTTTTTT. This sequence encodes CASSGLGRSPNEKLFF.

The chain is built from TRBV6-2 or TRBV6-3 and TRBJ2-3, with TRBD2 matching 9 bases. The germline CDR1 and CDR2 sequences are MNHEY and SVGEGT. Losses at the gene ends were 5 bases for V and 5 bases for J; bases not matched to a gene: 8. The CDR3 consists of 15 residues. This CDR3 is CASSLPGLAGDTQYF. The CDR3 DNA sequence: TGTGCCAGCAGTCTACCGGGACTAGCCGGAGATACGCAGTATTTT.

V gene TRBV5-4 combines with J gene TRBJ1-1, with D unclear. Trimming cost V 4 bases and J 8 bases, with 15 bases left between them. CDR3 length equals 13 residues. The germline gives CDR1 SGHNT, CDR2 YYREEE (reference sequence). CDR3 sequence (DNA): TGTGCCAGCAGCACTCCGGTGGGCGACGAAGCTTTCTTT. Translation: CASSTPVGDEAFF.

This clone was counted once. V gene TRBV24-1 combines with J gene TRBJ2-5; D remains ambiguous. Per the germline V gene, CDR1 is KGHDR and CDR2 is SFDVKD. V lost 2 bases and J lost 5, with 5 bases in between. The CDR3 sequence is 12 residues long. CDR3 loop: CATSDYGETQYF. The CDR3 nucleotides are TGTGCCACCAGTGATTACGGGGAGACCCAGTACTTC.

A remark on this clone: This CDR3 is also generated by other DNA sequences in the sample. The chain is built from TRBV14 and TRBJ1-2; unclear D gene. This CDR3 comprises 13 residues. The V end lost 2 bases, the J end lost 5 bases, and 9 bases lay between the germline ends. Per the germline V gene, CDR1 is SGHDN and CDR2 is FVKESK. This chain's CDR3 is CASSQNEGYGYTF. In DNA, the CDR3 is TGTGCCAGCAGCCAAAATGAGGGTTATGGCTACACCTTC.

The V and J genes are TRBV19 and TRBJ1-1; 9 bases map to TRBD1. Per germline, CDR1 LNHDA and CDR2 SQIVND (reference sequence). This CDR3 spans 12 amino acids. Trimming cost V 8 bases and J 5 bases; bases outside gene matches: 3. The CDR3: CASRTGETEAFF. CDR3 DNA: TGTGCCAGTCGGACAGGGGAAACTGAAGCTTTCTTT. Full variable domain (remainder filled in from reference TRBV19 and TRBJ1-1): DGGITQSPKYLFRKEGQNVTLSCEQNLNHDAMYWYRQDPGQGLRLIYYSQIVNDFQKGDIAEGYSVSREKKESFPLTVTSAQKNPTAFYLCASRTGETEAFFGQGTRLTVV.

Written as DNA, the CDR3 is TGTGCCATCAGTGGGCAGGCCAGGGAGCAGTTCTTC. This encodes CAISGQAREQFF. J is TRBJ2-1 and V is TRBV10-3; D remains unclear. Germline values: CDR1 ENHRY, CDR2 SYGVKD. This CDR3 spans 12 amino acids. The germline V and J ends were trimmed by 4 bases and 10 bases, with 11 bases remaining between them.

The V gene is TRBV7-9, the J gene TRBJ2-2, with 12 bases identical to TRBD2. Unmatched junction bases numbered 3, after V lost 5 bases and J lost 11 bases. This CDR3 is 13 amino acids long. CDR1 is SEHNR and CDR2 is FQNEAQ in the germline V gene (reference sequence). CDR3 region: CASSQLAGGELFF. CDR3 in DNA: TGTGCCAGCAGCCAACTAGCGGGAGGCGAGCTGTTTTTT. Full variable domain (missing parts from reference TRBV7-9 and TRBJ2-2): DTGVSQNPRHKITKRGQNVTFRCDPISEHNRLYWYRQTLGQGPEFLTYFQNEAQLEKSRLLSDRFSAERPKGSFSTLEIQRTEQGDSAMYLCASSQLAGGELFFGEGSRLTVL.